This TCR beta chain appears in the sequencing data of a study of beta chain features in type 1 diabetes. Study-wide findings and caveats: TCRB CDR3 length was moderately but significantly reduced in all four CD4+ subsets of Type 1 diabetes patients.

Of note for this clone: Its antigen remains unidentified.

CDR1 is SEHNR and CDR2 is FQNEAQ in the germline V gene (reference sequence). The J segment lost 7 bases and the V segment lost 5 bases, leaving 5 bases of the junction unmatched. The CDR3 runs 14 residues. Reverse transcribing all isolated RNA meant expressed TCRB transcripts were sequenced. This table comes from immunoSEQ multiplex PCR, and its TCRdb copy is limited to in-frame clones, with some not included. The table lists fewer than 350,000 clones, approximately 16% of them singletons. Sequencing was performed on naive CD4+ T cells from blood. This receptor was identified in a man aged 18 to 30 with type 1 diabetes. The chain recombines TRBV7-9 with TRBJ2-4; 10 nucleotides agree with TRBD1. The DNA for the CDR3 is TGTGCCAGCAGCGGGACAGGGGTTGCGAACATTCAGTACTTC. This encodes CASSGTGVANIQYF.